This TCR beta chain stems from a study of shared T cell receptors in the human thymus. V dropped 6 bases and J dropped 4; count of bases not matched to a gene: 6. CDR1 is SQVTM and CDR2 is ANQGSEA in the germline V gene. The CDR3 covers 15 residues. The protocol was immunoSEQ multiplex PCR, while the TCRdb copy is restricted to in-frame clones and leaves out a portion. There are 630,000 or so clones in the sample; over 75% occur only once, and about 0.0094% lies in the top ten. The data also belong to a second study, concerning human thymus T cells. That source notes: Thymic samples were excised during corrective heart operations. A high degree of thymic repertoire overlap among unrelated individuals was reported in related research.

The specimen sequenced was thymocytes. The origin of this receptor is a boy younger than two with a congenital heart defect. The rearrangement links TRBV29-1 to TRBJ2-2, with 12 bases fitting TRBD1. CDR3 sequence: CSVAGTGGITGELFF. The CDR3 region has the DNA TGCAGCGTCGCCGGGACAGGGGGCATCACCGGGGAGCTGTTTTTT.